Listed below are T cell receptor beta chains from one sample, sequenced in a study of cytomegalovirus exposure and HLA in healthy donors. Assay used: immunoSEQ multiplex PCR; TCRdb lists only in-frame clones, some missing. Here the sample spans about 140,000 clones, 70% to 90% being singletons. The sample comprised PBMCs. The receptors here all came from a man between 18 and 35 years old in good health and CMV-seropositive. Both conserved end residues are part of each CDR3.

V gene,J gene,CDR3 protein
TRBV2,TRBJ2-1,CASSVQREGLEQFF
TRBV4-1,TRBJ2-7,CASSQEGDEQYF
TRBV18,TRBJ2-7,CASSPASRGHEQYF
TRBV30,TRBJ1-5,CAWNHGTGGFNPQHF
TRBV7-9,TRBJ2-5,CASSPGWETQYF
TRBV5-8,TRBJ2-1,CASRTGTGRWNEQFF
TRBV13,TRBJ2-5,CASSSDRGQGVETQYF
TRBV11-1,TRBJ2-1,CASSLAGTASEQFF
TRBV7-3,TRBJ2-1,CASSPRTSGRDEQFF
TRBV30,TRBJ2-3,CALAEGLATDTQYF
TRBV28,TRBJ1-2,CAAFSQDTYGYTF
TRBV4-1,TRBJ2-1,CASSHQGPSSASYNEQFF
TRBV4-2,TRBJ2-7,CASSQEFSGRHEQYF
TRBV6-5,TRBJ1-5,CASSYGSGLQPQHF
TRBV14,TRBJ2-1,CASSQDGTSGEGYEQFF
TRBV27,TRBJ2-7,CASSPGVFYEQYF
TRBV14,TRBJ1-2,CASSQARVGYTF
TRBV10-3,TRBJ1-1,CAISEGSREGPEAFF
TRBV10-1,TRBJ2-3,CASSELAEPDTQYF
TRBV6-5,TRBJ2-1,CASSPRNEQFF
TRBV5-1,TRBJ1-1,CASSLGTGDTEAFF
TRBV18,TRBJ2-7,CASSPKAGGYEQYF
TRBV11-2,TRBJ2-1,CASSLDSSGSSYNEQFF
TRBV5-1,TRBJ1-2,CASSLAGQTYGYTF
TRBV7-9,TRBJ1-3,CATKAGTGEGNTIYF
TRBV2,TRBJ2-7,CASRAMVRGHHEQYF
TRBV19,TRBJ1-5,CASSIGTWDQPQHF
TRBV6-5,TRBJ2-6,CASSYSSGSGANVLTF
TRBV5-8,TRBJ2-7,CASSLSVTRYEQYF
TRBV5-1,TRBJ2-1,CASSGTSGAYNEQFF
TRBV11-2,TRBJ2-7,CASSTQGTSGISPYEQYF
TRBV5-1,TRBJ2-3,CASSLYGQGTQNTQYF
TRBV10-3,TRBJ1-3,CAINNDGSSGNTIYF
TRBV19,TRBJ2-5,CASSITGGTQETQYF
TRBV18,TRBJ1-2,CASSRDFYRGPVDGYTF
TRBV10-3,TRBJ2-7,CATRTAGEFPMGEQYF
TRBV30,TRBJ2-7,CAWSVQGLTYEQYF
TRBV27,TRBJ2-1,CASSLSAQGSISEQFF
TRBV28,TRBJ2-7,CASSFSRGNEQYF
TRBV30,TRBJ2-1,CAWILRDSYNEQFF
TRBV5-1,TRBJ1-3,CASSLSGETIYF
TRBV6-6,TRBJ2-7,CASREGQGPYEQYF
TRBV25-1,TRBJ2-2,CASSKPGQNTGELFF